Judged by frequency, the clone carrying this TCR beta chain is medium-sized. The data stem from a study of T cell clusters in autoimmune cytopenias. About 37,500 genome equivalents of blood DNA were amplified for TRB. One tube held mixed TRB-A and TRB-B primer pools for touch-down PCR. TCRdb reprocessed the multiplex PCR reads, keeping one entry per CDR3 protein, no DNA. This table lists roughly 7,000 distinct CDR3 sequences. Germline V CDR1 and CDR2: LNHDA, SQIVND (reference sequence). CDR3 size: 13 residues. These sequences were also reported in another study, on T cell repertoires in aging, cancer and after chemotherapy. That study reports: Loss of evenness, beyond lost richness, contributed to age-related TCR diversity decline in cancer patients. Across the chemotherapy interval, each cancer cohort showed higher median generation probability, suggesting thymic rebound.

The J gene is TRBJ1-1, the V gene TRBV19. Sequencing input: peripheral blood. The clonotype was recovered from a human donor in good health. The CDR3 loop is CASSNNVNTEAFF.